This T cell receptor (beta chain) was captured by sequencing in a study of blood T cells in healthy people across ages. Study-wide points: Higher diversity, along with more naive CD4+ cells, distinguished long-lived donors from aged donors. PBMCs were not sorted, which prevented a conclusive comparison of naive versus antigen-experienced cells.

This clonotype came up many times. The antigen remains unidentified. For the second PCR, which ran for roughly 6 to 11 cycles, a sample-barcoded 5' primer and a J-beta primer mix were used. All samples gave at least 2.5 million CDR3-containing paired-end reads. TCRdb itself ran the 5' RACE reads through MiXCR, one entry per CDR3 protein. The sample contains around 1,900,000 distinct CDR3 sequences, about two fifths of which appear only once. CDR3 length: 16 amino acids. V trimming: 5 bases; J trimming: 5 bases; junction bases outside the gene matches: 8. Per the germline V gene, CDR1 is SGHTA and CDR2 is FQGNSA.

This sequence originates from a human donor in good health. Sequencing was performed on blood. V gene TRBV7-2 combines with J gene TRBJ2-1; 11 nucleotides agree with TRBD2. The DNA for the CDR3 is TGTGCCAGCAGCCCCGCGGGACTAGCGGTAAACAATGAGCAGTTCTTC. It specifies CASSPAGLAVNNEQFF.